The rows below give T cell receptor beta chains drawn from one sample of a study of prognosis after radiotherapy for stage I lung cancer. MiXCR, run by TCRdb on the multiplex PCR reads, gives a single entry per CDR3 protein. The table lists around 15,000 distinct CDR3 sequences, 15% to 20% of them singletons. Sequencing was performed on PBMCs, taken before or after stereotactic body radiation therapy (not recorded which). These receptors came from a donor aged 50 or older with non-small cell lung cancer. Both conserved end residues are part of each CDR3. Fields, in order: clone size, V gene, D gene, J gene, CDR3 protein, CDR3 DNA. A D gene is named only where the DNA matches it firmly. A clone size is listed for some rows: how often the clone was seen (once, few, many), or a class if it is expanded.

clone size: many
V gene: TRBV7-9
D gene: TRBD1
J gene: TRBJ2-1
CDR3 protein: CAGTEPAGEQFF
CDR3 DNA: TGTGCCGGGACAGAGCCGGCGGGTGAGCAGTTCTTC

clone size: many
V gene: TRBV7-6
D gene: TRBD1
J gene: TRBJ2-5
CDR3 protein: CASSSPGQGQETQYF
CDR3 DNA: TGTGCCAGCAGCTCGCCCGGACAGGGGCAAGAGACCCAGTACTTC

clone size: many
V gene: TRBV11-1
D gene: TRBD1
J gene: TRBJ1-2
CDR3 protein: CASSLGQGVAPDGYTF
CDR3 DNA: TGTGCCAGCAGCTTAGGCCAGGGGGTTGCGCCGGATGGCTACACCTTC

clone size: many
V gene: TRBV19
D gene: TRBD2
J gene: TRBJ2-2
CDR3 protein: CASSNPRTSGNTGELFF
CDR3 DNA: TGTGCCAGTAGTAACCCGAGGACTAGCGGGAACACCGGGGAGCTGTTTTTT

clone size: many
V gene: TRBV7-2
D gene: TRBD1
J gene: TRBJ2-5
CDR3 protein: CASSLGQGRLETQYF
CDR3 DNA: TGTGCCAGCAGCTTAGGACAGGGGCGTCTGGAGACCCAGTACTTC

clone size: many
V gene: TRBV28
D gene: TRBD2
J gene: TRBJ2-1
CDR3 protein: CASSLGMTGGGNYNEQFF
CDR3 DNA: TGTGCCAGCAGTTTGGGTATGACGGGAGGCGGTAATTACAATGAGCAGTTCTTC

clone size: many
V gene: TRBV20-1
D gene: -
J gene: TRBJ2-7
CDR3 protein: CSARDFESNNYEQYF
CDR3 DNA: TGCAGTGCTAGAGATTTCGAGTCCAATAACTACGAGCAGTACTTC

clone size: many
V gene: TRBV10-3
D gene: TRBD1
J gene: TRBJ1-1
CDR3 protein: CAISETKGTGKEAFF
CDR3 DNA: TGTGCCATCAGTGAGACGAAAGGGACAGGAAAAGAAGCTTTCTTT

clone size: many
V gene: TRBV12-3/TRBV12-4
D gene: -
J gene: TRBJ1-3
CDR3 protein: CASTGDSGNTIYF
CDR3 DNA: TGTGCCAGCACAGGGGACTCTGGAAACACCATATATTTT

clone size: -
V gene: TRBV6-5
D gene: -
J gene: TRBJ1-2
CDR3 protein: CASSYMGNYGYTF
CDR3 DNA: TGTGCCAGCAGTTACATGGGGAACTATGGCTACACCTTC

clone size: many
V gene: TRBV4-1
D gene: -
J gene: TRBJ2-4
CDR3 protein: CASSQFVRGAKNIQYF
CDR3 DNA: TGCGCCAGCAGCCAATTCGTTCGCGGGGCCAAAAACATTCAGTACTTC